One and the same sample provided the 9 T cell receptor beta chains below, sequenced in a study of cytomegalovirus exposure and HLA in healthy donors. PCR primers comprised 60 Vbeta and 13 Jbeta primers. TCRdb's copy holds only in-frame clones and misses some; the assay was immunoSEQ multiplex PCR. Here the sample spans about 180,000 clones, around 81% being singletons. Input material: PBMCs. Receptors originate from a man in his forties in good health and CMV-seronegative.

This chain's CDR3 is CASSLDPRSSPLHF. The CDR3 DNA is TGCGCCAGCAGCTTGGATCCCAGGTCTTCACCCCTCCACTTT. This chain connects TRBV5-1 to TRBJ1-6, with no clear D. The CDR3 covers 14 residues. Germline V gene data show CDR1 as SGHRS and CDR2 as YFSETQ. V dropped 0 bases and J dropped 9 bases, with 10 bases sitting between them.

The genes are TRBV27 and TRBJ1-2; 7 bases are a match to TRBD1. CDR1 MNHEY and CDR2 SMNVEV come from the germline V gene (reference sequence). The length of the CDR3 is 15 residues. V trimming: 6 bases; J trimming: 7 bases; junction bases outside the gene matches: 14. CDR3 DNA: TGTGCCAGCAGGCTTACGACAGGGATAAATTTTGGCTACACCTTC. Translation gives CASRLTTGINFGYTF.

The V call is TRBV27, the J call TRBJ1-1, with D maybe TRBD1 (5 bases). This CDR3 is built from 17 residues. The germline gives CDR1 MNHEY, CDR2 SMNVEV (reference sequence). Trimming stripped 4 bases from V and 7 bases from J, with 25 bases between. CDR3 DNA sequence: TGTGCCAGCAGTTCGGGGGACGGGTGGGGTGCGAACGGTGAAGCTTTCTTT. Amino acids: CASSSGDGWGANGEAFF.

This chain uses TRBV6-1 with TRBJ1-1; maybe TRBD1 (5 bases). The CDR3 consists of 14 residues. V gave up 6 bases and J gave up 7 bases, with 18 bases separating them. Germline V gene sequence: CDR1 MNHNS, CDR2 SASEGT. The CDR3 here is CASSEIGGGIEAFF. For the CDR3, the DNA is TGTGCCAGCAGCGAAATCGGGGGAGGGATTGAAGCTTTCTTT.

The gene calls are TRBV6-6 and TRBJ2-7, with D tentatively TRBD1 (6 bases). Germline CDR1 reads MNHNY; CDR2 reads SVGAGI (reference sequence). The CDR3 covers 14 residues. V was trimmed by 0 bases and J by 5 bases, leaving 11 bases between them. CDR3 bases: TGTGCCAGCAGTTACTCCGCCAGGGGAGACGAGCAGTACTTC. Encoded protein: CASSYSARGDEQYF.

This sequence joins TRBV30 and TRBJ2-7; 10 bases align to TRBD1. V trimming: 5 bases; J trimming: 6 bases; junction bases outside the gene matches: 7. Per germline, CDR1 GTSNPN and CDR2 SVGIG (reference sequence). CDR3 size: 13 residues. The CDR3 is CAWAGQGTAEQYF. The CDR3 DNA is TGTGCCTGGGCGGGACAGGGGACGGCCGAGCAGTACTTC.

The chain recombines TRBV18 with TRBJ2-1; D is possibly TRBD2 (6 bases). Trimming cost V 0 bases and J 5 bases, with 17 bases left between them. Germline V lookup: CDR1 KGHSH, CDR2 LQKENI. This CDR3 is built from 17 residues. CDR3 nucleotide sequence: TGTGCCAGCTCACCACCGAAGCGGGTCCCTCGGGACAATGAGCAGTTCTTC. Translated: CASSPPKRVPRDNEQFF.

This clone was seen more than once but under ten times. This rearrangement joins TRBV4-1 to TRBJ1-2, with 9 nucleotides matching TRBD1. The CDR3 contains 15 residues. Germline CDR1 MGHRA, CDR2 YSYEKL. V lost 0 bases, J lost 4 bases, and 3 bases stayed unmatched. The CDR3 loop reads CASSQDGQGTYGYTF. In DNA, the CDR3 is TGCGCCAGCAGCCAAGACGGACAGGGGACCTATGGCTACACCTTC.

V and J are TRBV19 and TRBJ2-3, with TRBD1 as a possible D gene (6 bases). Germline-derived CDR1 and CDR2 are LNHDA and SQIVND (reference sequence). The CDR3 contains 13 residues. Trimming stripped 9 bases from V and 2 bases from J, with 12 bases between. This CDR3 is CASRQAATDTQYF. The CDR3 DNA is TGTGCCAGCCGACAGGCCGCCACAGATACGCAGTATTTT.